This T cell receptor beta chain was retrieved from a study of T-cell reconstitution after alpha-beta-depleted transplantation in children. Regarding the study as a whole: Approximately two months post-transplant, alpha-beta T cells reportedly originated from several hundred expanded graft clones. T-cell counts and diversity were attributed mostly to newly produced T cells one year after transplant.

Construction of the TCRbeta library involved unique molecular identifiers. One entry per CDR3 protein results from TCRdb running MiXCR on the PCR reads. The table lists a few hundred thousand distinct CDR3 sequences, 27% of them singletons. V was clipped by 0 bases and J by 1 base, with 8 bases between them. Germline V gene sequence: CDR1 SGDLS, CDR2 YYNGEE. The CDR3 spans 14 residues. Remarks on this clonotype: The antigen is undetermined.

This clonotype was sampled from a boy in the first two years of life with Wiskott-Aldrich syndrome, due to receive a stem cell transplant. The source was PBMCs, collected before TCRalphabeta/CD19-depleted stem cell transplant. This chain links TRBV9 with TRBJ2-7; D not resolved. DNA for the CDR3: TGTGCCAGCAGCGTAGCGGCTCGTTCCTACGAGCAGTACTTC. This translates into CASSVAARSYEQYF.